A few counts support the clone carrying this TCR beta chain. Looked up from germline, CDR1 is SGHRS and CDR2 is YFSETQ. CDR3 size: 16 residues. Trimming pared 4 bases from V and 0 bases from J, leaving 15 bases between. Construction of the TCRbeta library involved unique molecular identifiers. TCRdb fed the PCR reads into MiXCR, producing one record per CDR3 protein. This table holds around 480,000 distinct CDR3 sequences, around a third found once. The data are from a study of T-cell reconstitution after alpha-beta-depleted transplantation in children. The J gene is TRBJ2-3, the V gene TRBV5-1; D remains unclear. The source is a human donor who donated a stem cell graft to a child with aplastic anemia. Sample: PBMCs from the stem cell graft donor, taken from the stem cell graft. The CDR3 DNA sequence: TGCGCCAGCAGCCTAGGCCGGCTTACTAGCACAGATACGCAGTATTTT. Its translation is CASSLGRLTSTDTQYF.